These 13 T cell receptor beta chains were all obtained from the same sample, sequenced in a study of shared clonotypes between healthy human individuals. CD45RO-negative cells were positively selected for CCR7, leaving out terminally differentiated effector memory CD45RA+ cells. Only in-frame clones appear in the TCRdb table, and some are missing; sequencing was by immunoSEQ multiplex PCR. The repertoire consists of some 2.1 million clones, with about 94% occurring once and the leading ten covering less than 2%. Sequencing used naive CD8+ T cells from PBMCs. Receptors originate from a man between 18 and 29 years old in good health. Some clones in this sample may be carry-over from other donors' samples.

This clone came up once. The chain recombines TRBV27 with TRBJ1-2, with D uncertain. The CDR3 is 13 amino acids. The V gene's germline CDR1 is MNHEY and CDR2 SMNVEV (reference sequence). Between the trimmed V and J ends, which lost 2 bases and 6 bases, there was a span of 10 bases. Here the CDR3 reads CASSLSAGDGYTF. The CDR3 nucleotides read TGTGCCAGCAGTTTAAGTGCCGGGGATGGCTACACCTTC.

The chain carries TRBV28 and TRBJ2-5, with no clear D. The CDR3 is made up of 13 amino acids. Trimming pared 6 bases from V and 4 bases from J, leaving 12 bases between. Looked up from germline, CDR1 is MDHEN and CDR2 is SYDVKM. The CDR3 region is CASSQNIVETQYF. The CDR3 bases are TGTGCCAGCAGCCAAAACATCGTAGAGACCCAGTACTTC.

The chain combines TRBV4-1 with TRBJ2-5; a weak D match, TRBD1 (5 bases). The CDR3 length is 15 residues. V lost 0 bases, J lost 0 bases, and 8 bases lay in between. Germline CDR1 MGHRA, CDR2 YSYEKL. The CDR3 here is CASSQDGANQETQYF. CDR3 nucleotides: TGCGCCAGCAGCCAAGATGGGGCTAACCAAGAGACCCAGTACTTC.

The chain uses TRBV16 and TRBJ1-5; TRBD1 agrees at 9 bases. The V gene's germline CDR1 is KGHSY and CDR2 FQNENV. This CDR3 is built from 15 residues. Trimming removed 1 base from V and 4 bases from J; junction bases left unmatched: 2. CDR3 amino acids: CASSQWDRENQPQHF. CDR3 DNA: TGTGCCAGCAGCCAATGGGACAGGGAGAATCAGCCCCAGCATTTT.

The rearrangement joins TRBV6-5 to TRBJ1-2; maybe TRBD1 (5 bases). CDR1 MNHEY and CDR2 SVGAGI come from the germline V gene. Deletions cut 0 bases from V and 2 bases from J, with 10 bases between. The CDR3 runs 15 residues. CDR3 sequence (DNA): TGTGCCAGCAGTTACTCCTGGGGGATGAACTATGGCTACACCTTC. Protein product: CASSYSWGMNYGYTF.

The gene calls are TRBV4-1 and TRBJ1-3; no clear D. The CDR3 consists of 17 residues. CDR1 is MGHRA, CDR2 YSYEKL, per germline. Trimming left V 4 bases short and J 0 bases short, with 16 bases between. As DNA, the CDR3 is TGCGCCAGCAGCCCGTCCCCGCGGCCTCTCTCTGGAAACACCATATATTTT. As protein: CASSPSPRPLSGNTIYF.

This clone was observed a handful of times. The rearrangement uses TRBV19 and TRBJ1-1; D unclear. Trimming stripped 4 bases from V and 0 bases from J, with 6 bases between. There are 13 residues in the CDR3. In germline, CDR1 is LNHDA, CDR2 SQIVND (reference sequence). The CDR3: CASSRSLNTEAFF. The CDR3 region has the DNA TGTGCCAGTAGTAGGAGTTTGAACACTGAAGCTTTCTTT.

The V and J genes are TRBV7-6 and TRBJ2-1, with D hard to call. Trimming took 5 bases from V and 0 from J, leaving 11 bases between them. The CDR3 consists of 15 residues. Germline loops: CDR1 SGHVS, CDR2 FNYEAQ. CDR3 in amino acids: CASSPAAVSYNEQFF. CDR3 bases: TGTGCCAGCAGCCCTGCGGCAGTCTCCTACAATGAGCAGTTCTTC.

The chain couples TRBV28 to TRBJ1-2, with D maybe TRBD1 (6 bases). Per the germline V gene, CDR1 is MDHEN and CDR2 is SYDVKM. This CDR3 comprises 14 residues. V lost 5 bases to trimming and J lost 4 bases, with 14 bases between them. The DNA for the CDR3 is TGTGCCAGCAGTGCAAGGGGGGCTGGCTATGGCTACACCTTC. Translated, it gives CASSARGAGYGYTF.

J is TRBJ2-3 and V is TRBV9; a weak D match, TRBD1 (6 bases). V was trimmed by 2 bases and J by 4 bases, leaving 14 bases between them. Germline V CDR1 and CDR2: SGDLS, YYNGEE. The CDR3 has 15 residues. For the CDR3, the DNA is TGTGCCAGCAGCGTTCAGGGACATGGGGCAGATACGCAGTATTTT. It codes for CASSVQGHGADTQYF.

The chain couples TRBV10-3 to TRBJ1-1; no reliable D call. The CDR3 covers 12 residues. CDR1 and CDR2 from the germline V gene are ENHRY and SYGVKD. The V and J ends lost 6 bases and 1 base respectively, with 6 bases between them. CDR3: CAIRKGNTEAFF. DNA of the CDR3: TGTGCCATCAGGAAGGGGAACACTGAAGCTTTCTTT.

This clone is a singleton in its sample. The chain employs TRBV9 and TRBJ2-1; 12 bases align to TRBD2. J was trimmed by 8 bases and V by 5 bases; bases with no gene match: 8. Germline V gives CDR1 SGDLS, CDR2 YYNGEE. The CDR3 has 15 amino acids. In DNA form, the CDR3 reads TGTGCCAGCAGTACGCTAGCGGGAGGGTTGCATGAGCAGTTCTTC. Its protein is CASSTLAGGLHEQFF.

V usage is TRBV15 and J usage is TRBJ2-2; TRBD1 matches 7 bases. In germline, CDR1 is LNHNV, CDR2 YYDKDF (reference sequence). Unmatched junction bases numbered 13, after V lost 5 bases and J lost 1 base. The CDR3 length is 18 residues. CDR3 loop: CATSGFAGDRVNTGELFF. The DNA for the CDR3 is TGTGCCACCAGCGGCTTTGCAGGCGACAGGGTGAACACCGGGGAGCTGTTTTTT.